Listed below are T cell receptor beta chains from one sample, sequenced in a study of shared clonotypes between healthy human individuals. TCRdb keeps only in-frame clones here, not all; method: immunoSEQ multiplex PCR. This table has almost 750,000 clones, just under 75% appearing once. The sequenced material came from memory CD4+ T cells sorted from blood. These receptors were obtained from a woman aged 25 to 39 in good health. CDR3s include the opening cysteine and the closing phenylalanine or tryptophan. D genes are given only for firm matches. Expanded clones are given a class, and other clones once, few, many or no size at all.

d_call: -; clone_size: -; j_call: TRBJ1-6; v_call: TRBV6-1; cdr3_nt: TGTGCCAGCCGGGACTCCTATAATTCACCCCTCCACTTT; cdr3_aa: CASRDSYNSPLHF
d_call: -; clone_size: -; j_call: TRBJ1-1; v_call: TRBV5-1; cdr3_nt: TGCGCCAGCAGCACGACGGGGAACACTGAAGCTTTCTTT; cdr3_aa: CASSTTGNTEAFF
d_call: -; clone_size: -; j_call: TRBJ2-1; v_call: TRBV6-1; cdr3_nt: TGTGCCAGTCAAGAGGGCGGATGGACGTGGAATGAGCAGTTCTTC; cdr3_aa: CASQEGGWTWNEQFF
d_call: TRBD1; clone_size: -; j_call: TRBJ1-4; v_call: TRBV28; cdr3_nt: TGTGCCGATTGGACAGGCTGGAGATCTGCAACTAATGAAAAACTGTTTTTT; cdr3_aa: CADWTGWRSATNEKLFF
d_call: -; clone_size: -; j_call: TRBJ1-3; v_call: TRBV2; cdr3_nt: TGTGCCAGCAGTGAGGCAGGGGAAGGTAAGGGGCTCTCTGGAAACACCATATATTTT; cdr3_aa: CASSEAGEGKGLSGNTIYF
d_call: -; clone_size: -; j_call: TRBJ2-1; v_call: TRBV28; cdr3_nt: TGTGCCAGCAGTTCACGGGGAGCCCATGAGCAGTTCTTC; cdr3_aa: CASSSRGAHEQFF
d_call: -; clone_size: few; j_call: TRBJ1-1; v_call: TRBV7-9; cdr3_nt: TGTGCCAGCAGCTTAGGGGTTGGAACTGAAGCTTTCTTT; cdr3_aa: CASSLGVGTEAFF
d_call: TRBD1; clone_size: -; j_call: TRBJ1-2; v_call: TRBV28; cdr3_nt: TGTGCCAGCAGTGCGGGACAGGGGCACTATGGCTACACCTTC; cdr3_aa: CASSAGQGHYGYTF
d_call: -; clone_size: few; j_call: TRBJ1-5; v_call: TRBV7-8; cdr3_nt: TGTGCCAGCAGCTTAAGTGGGGGCAGCGGAGTGGGAACGAATTCCAGACCCCAGCATTTT; cdr3_aa: CASSLSGGSGVGTNSRPQHF
d_call: -; clone_size: -; j_call: TRBJ1-1; v_call: TRBV11-2; cdr3_nt: TGTGCCAGCAGCTTAGGTACGGGGGCCACTGAAGCTTTCTTT; cdr3_aa: CASSLGTGATEAFF
d_call: -; clone_size: -; j_call: TRBJ2-5; v_call: TRBV5-1; cdr3_nt: TGCGCCAGCAGCCCAAATCTCCAAGAGACCCAGTACTTC; cdr3_aa: CASSPNLQETQYF
d_call: TRBD2; clone_size: -; j_call: TRBJ2-7; v_call: TRBV5-6; cdr3_nt: TGTGCCAGCAGCTATAACAGGCGTAGCGGGCCGGACTCCTACGAGCAGTACTTC; cdr3_aa: CASSYNRRSGPDSYEQYF
d_call: TRBD2; clone_size: -; j_call: TRBJ2-3; v_call: TRBV28; cdr3_nt: TGTGCCAGCAGTTTGGTGGCGGGAGGGCAGACGCAGTATTTT; cdr3_aa: CASSLVAGGQTQYF
d_call: -; clone_size: -; j_call: TRBJ2-5; v_call: TRBV2; cdr3_nt: TGTGCCAGCATACTCGGGGGCGAGGGGGAGACCCAGTACTTC; cdr3_aa: CASILGGEGETQYF
d_call: -; clone_size: -; j_call: TRBJ1-1; v_call: TRBV5-6; cdr3_nt: TGTGCCAGCAGCTTTGGAGGGAGACGTGACACTGAAGCTTTCTTT; cdr3_aa: CASSFGGRRDTEAFF
d_call: -; clone_size: -; j_call: TRBJ2-7; v_call: TRBV6-5; cdr3_nt: TGTGCCAGCATTGGCCTGGGCTCCTACGAGCAGTACTTC; cdr3_aa: CASIGLGSYEQYF
d_call: -; clone_size: -; j_call: TRBJ1-5; v_call: TRBV6-1; cdr3_nt: TGTGCCAGCAGTGCGTCCGGGACGGAGATGCCCCAGCATTTT; cdr3_aa: CASSASGTEMPQHF
d_call: -; clone_size: -; j_call: TRBJ1-1; v_call: TRBV28; cdr3_nt: TGTGCCAGCAGTACGGATGTGAACACTGAAGCTTTCTTT; cdr3_aa: CASSTDVNTEAFF
d_call: -; clone_size: -; j_call: TRBJ1-1; v_call: TRBV7-9; cdr3_nt: TGTGCCAGCAGCCAGATCGGCACTGAAGCTTTCTTT; cdr3_aa: CASSQIGTEAFF
d_call: -; clone_size: once; j_call: TRBJ2-6; v_call: TRBV18; cdr3_nt: TGTGCCAGCTCACCAGACTCTGGGGCCAACGTCCTGACTTTC; cdr3_aa: CASSPDSGANVLTF